One and the same sample provided the 5 T cell receptor beta chains below, sequenced in a study of blood T cell repertoires in COVID-19. Sequencing used immunoSEQ multiplex PCR; TCRdb keeps in-frame clones, though not all of them. The sample has some 150,000 clones, about 75% seen once. Material for sequencing was PBMCs or T cells enriched from blood (not recorded which). These TCRs come from a woman aged 45-59 years who had recovered from COVID-19.

V and J are TRBV5-1 and TRBJ1-1; D gene uncertain. In germline, CDR1 is SGHRS, CDR2 YFSETQ. V was trimmed by 0 bases and J by 1 base, leaving 13 bases between them. CDR3 size: 16 residues. CDR3: CASSLGIHRRNTEAFF. DNA of the CDR3: TGCGCCAGCAGCTTGGGTATCCATCGGAGGAACACTGAAGCTTTCTTT.

The rearrangement uses TRBV18 and TRBJ1-4, with D hard to call. The V and J ends lost 3 bases and 6 bases respectively, with 14 bases between them. Germline CDR1 KGHSH, CDR2 LQKENI. This CDR3 contains 15 residues. For the CDR3, the DNA is TGTGCCAGCTCACCCCTCTCCGGGTTGGATGAAAAACTGTTTTTT. This gives the protein CASSPLSGLDEKLFF. The full variable domain, in which reference TRBV18 and TRBJ1-4 provide the parts outside the CDR3, is NAGVMQNPRHLVRRRGQEARLRCSPMKGHSHVYWYRQLPEEGLKFMVYLQKENIIDESGMPKERFSAEFPKEGPSILRIQQVVRGDSAAYFCASSPLSGLDEKLFFGSGTQLSVL.

The rearrangement joins TRBV7-7 to TRBJ2-2; D possibly corresponds to TRBD2 (7 bases). V lost 3 bases to trimming and J lost 0 bases, with 23 bases between them. This CDR3 has 20 amino acids. CDR1 and CDR2 (germline): SSHAT, FNYEAQ (reference sequence). The CDR3 nucleotides are TGTGCCAGCAGCTTTCTCCTAGCGGACAGCCTTACCTCGAACACCGGGGAGCTGTTTTTT. As protein: CASSFLLADSLTSNTGELFF.

The J gene is TRBJ2-5, the V gene TRBV10-3; D call uncertain. From germline, CDR1 is ENHRY and CDR2 SYGVKD. The CDR3 is 13 amino acids. Trimming shortened V by 4 bases and J by 5 bases, and 11 bases separated the two germline ends. CDR3: CAISGGYGETQYF. CDR3 DNA: TGTGCCATCAGTGGTGGCTACGGGGAGACCCAGTACTTC.

The CDR3 spells CASSPSGGRTDTQYF. In nucleotides, the CDR3 is TGTGCCAGCAGCCCAAGCGGGGGGCGCACAGATACGCAGTATTTT. The chain couples TRBV9 to TRBJ2-3; 9 bases are shared with TRBD2. V lost 4 bases to trimming and J lost 1 base; unmatched junction nucleotides: 4. Germline CDR1 is SGDLS and CDR2 is YYNGEE. CDR3 size: 15 residues.